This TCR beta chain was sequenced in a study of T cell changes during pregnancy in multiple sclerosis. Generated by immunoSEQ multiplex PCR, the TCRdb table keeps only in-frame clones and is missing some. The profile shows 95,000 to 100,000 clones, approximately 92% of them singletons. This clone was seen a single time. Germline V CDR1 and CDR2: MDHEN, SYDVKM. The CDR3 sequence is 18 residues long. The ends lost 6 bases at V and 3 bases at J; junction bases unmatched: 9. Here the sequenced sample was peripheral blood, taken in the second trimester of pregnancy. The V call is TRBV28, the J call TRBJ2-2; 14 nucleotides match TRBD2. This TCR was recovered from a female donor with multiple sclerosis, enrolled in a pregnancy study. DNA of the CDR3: TGTGCCAGCAGCCCGGGACTAGCGGGAGCGGCACACACCGGGGAGCTGTTTTTT. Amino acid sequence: CASSPGLAGAAHTGELFF. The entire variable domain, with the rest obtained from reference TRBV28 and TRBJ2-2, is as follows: DVKVTQSSRYLVKRTGEKVFLECVQDMDHENMFWYRQDPGLGLRLIYFSYDVKMKEKGDIPEGYSVSREKKERFSLILESASTNQTSMYLCASSPGLAGAAHTGELFFGEGSRLTVL.